This record concerns one T cell receptor (beta chain) sequence. From germline, CDR1 is MDHEN and CDR2 SYDVKM. The CDR3 spans 11 residues. V lost 3 bases and J lost 8, with 5 bases in between. The sample comes from a study of blood T cell repertoires in COVID-19. As for the study in general: Both acute and convalescent COVID-19 samples were obtained from the United States, Italy and Spain. Nucleic acid was either cDNA or gDNA, and it came from T cells, B-cell-depleted T cells, or PBMCs.

The authors' processing: Reference gene primer amplification gave nucleated cell count estimates. TCRdb keeps only in-frame clones here, not all; method: immunoSEQ multiplex PCR. V, J and clone size were drawn from that table, and D and trimming were deduced from the DNA. The data show some 140,000 clones, around three quarters seen once. This receptor was taken from a man older than 75 with acute or convalescent COVID-19. Sequencing was done on a sample of peripheral blood. The chain uses TRBV28 and TRBJ2-1; no clear D. The CDR3 reads CASSFQDEQFF. CDR3 DNA: TGTGCCAGCAGTTTTCAGGATGAGCAGTTCTTC. The whole variable domain, remainder taken from reference TRBV28 and TRBJ2-1, is DVKVTQSSRYLVKRTGEKVFLECVQDMDHENMFWYRQDPGLGLRLIYFSYDVKMKEKGDIPEGYSVSREKKERFSLILESASTNQTSMYLCASSFQDEQFFGPGTRLTVL.